This entry lists 5 T cell receptor beta chains sequenced from one sample in a study of blood T cell repertoires in COVID-19. TCRdb's copy holds only in-frame clones and misses some; the assay was immunoSEQ multiplex PCR. The sample has 240,000 or so clones, about 80% seen once. Material: peripheral blood. All receptors derive from a man aged 25 to 40 who had recovered from COVID-19.

This chain uses TRBV28 with TRBJ1-5, with D possibly TRBD1 on 5 matching bases. V was trimmed by 5 bases and J by 0 bases, leaving 8 bases between them. Germline values: CDR1 MDHEN, CDR2 SYDVKM. The CDR3 length is 14 residues. The CDR3 here is CASSQGGSNQPQHF. The DNA of the CDR3 is TGTGCCAGCAGTCAGGGCGGTAGCAATCAGCCCCAGCATTTT.

The chain joins TRBV11-2 to TRBJ2-2; 10 nucleotides align to TRBD1. Germline lookup yields CDR1 SGHAT and CDR2 FQNNGV. The CDR3 spans 16 residues. With V trimmed by 2 bases and J by 5 bases, 5 bases remained unmatched. CDR3 sequence: CASSLQPGQGTGELFF. CDR3 nucleotide sequence: TGTGCCAGCAGCTTACAACCGGGACAGGGGACCGGGGAGCTGTTTTTT.

This clone was recorded only once. The chain is built from TRBV5-4 and TRBJ1-1, with TRBD1 matching over 7 bases. Germline CDR1 SGHNT, CDR2 YYREEE (reference sequence). There are 14 residues in the CDR3. The J segment lost 11 bases and the V segment lost 5 bases, leaving 15 bases of the junction unmatched. CDR3 DNA sequence: TGTGCCAGCAGTCAGACCCGGACAGGTGAAATTGCTTTCTTT. Translating gives CASSQTRTGEIAFF.

The V and J genes are TRBV6-2 or TRBV6-3 and TRBJ2-7, with D perhaps TRBD2 (5 bases). Deletions cut 2 bases from V and 3 bases from J, with 11 bases between. CDR1 MNHEY and CDR2 SVGEGT come from the germline V gene. The CDR3 runs to 14 residues. The CDR3 region has the DNA TGTGCCAGCAGTTACGAGGAGGACTTCTACGAGCAGTACTTC. Its translation: CASSYEEDFYEQYF.

V and J are TRBV10-1 and TRBJ2-7; TRBD1 aligns across 9 bases. The germline V gene has CDR1 WNHNN and CDR2 SYGVQD (reference sequence). V shed 4 bases, J shed 3 bases, and the junction held 4 bases outside the gene matches. CDR3 size: 14 residues. The CDR3 is CASSAGQGFYEQYF. Written as DNA, the CDR3 is TGCGCCAGCAGTGCAGGACAGGGGTTCTACGAGCAGTACTTC.